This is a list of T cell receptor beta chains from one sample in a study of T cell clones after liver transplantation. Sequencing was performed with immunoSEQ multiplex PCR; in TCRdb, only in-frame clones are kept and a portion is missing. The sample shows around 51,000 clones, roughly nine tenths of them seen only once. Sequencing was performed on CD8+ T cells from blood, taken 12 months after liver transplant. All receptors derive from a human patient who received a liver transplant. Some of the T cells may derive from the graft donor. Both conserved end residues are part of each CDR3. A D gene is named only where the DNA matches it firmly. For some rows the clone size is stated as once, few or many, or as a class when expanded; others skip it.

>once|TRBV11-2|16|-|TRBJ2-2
CASSLDYAGRTGELFF
TGTGCCAGCAGCTTAGATTATGCAGGGAGGACCGGGGAGCTGTTTTTT
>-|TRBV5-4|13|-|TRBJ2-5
CASTQWGVETQYF
TGTGCCAGCACCCAATGGGGGGTTGAGACCCAGTACTTC
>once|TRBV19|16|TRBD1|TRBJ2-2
CASSEAWTGGVGELFF
TGTGCCAGTAGTGAAGCGTGGACAGGGGGGGTCGGGGAGCTGTTTTTT
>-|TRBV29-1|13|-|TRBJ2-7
CSVPGGQRHEQYF
TGCAGCGTCCCGGGGGGACAACGCCACGAGCAGTACTTC
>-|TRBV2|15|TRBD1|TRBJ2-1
CASSTGQGNYNEQFF
TGTGCCAGCAGTACCGGACAGGGGAACTACAATGAGCAGTTCTTC
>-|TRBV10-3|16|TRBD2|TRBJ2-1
CAISEVAGGSYNEQFF
TGTGCCATCAGTGAGGTAGCGGGAGGCTCCTACAATGAGCAGTTCTTC
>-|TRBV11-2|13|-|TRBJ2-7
CASRTGSSREQYF
TGTGCCAGTCGAACAGGGAGTTCGAGGGAGCAGTACTTC
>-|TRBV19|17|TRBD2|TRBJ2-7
CASSIDPRLAGDYEQYF
TGTGCCAGTAGTATAGATCCACGACTAGCGGGAGACTACGAGCAGTACTTC
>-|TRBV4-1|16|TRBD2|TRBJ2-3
CASTPSGGPSTDTQYF
TGCGCCAGCACACCCTCGGGAGGACCTAGCACAGATACGCAGTATTTT
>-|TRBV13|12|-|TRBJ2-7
CASSLGPDEQYF
TGTGCCAGCAGCTTAGGGCCGGACGAGCAGTACTTT
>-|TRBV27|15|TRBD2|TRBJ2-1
CASSQLAGGGYEQFF
TGTGCCAGCAGCCAACTAGCGGGAGGTGGGTATGAGCAGTTCTTC
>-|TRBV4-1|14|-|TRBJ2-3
CASSPSIATDTQYF
TGCGCCAGCAGCCCTAGTATAGCGACAGATACGCAGTATTTT
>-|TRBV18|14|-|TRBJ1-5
CASSPESNNQPQHF
TGTGCCAGCTCACCCGAATCTAACAATCAGCCCCAGCATTTT
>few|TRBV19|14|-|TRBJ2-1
CASSARDGSNEQFF
TGTGCCAGTAGTGCACGGGACGGTTCAAATGAGCAGTTCTTC
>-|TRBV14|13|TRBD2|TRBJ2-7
CASSHWGGYEQYF
TGTGCCAGCAGCCATTGGGGGGGCTACGAGCAGTACTTC
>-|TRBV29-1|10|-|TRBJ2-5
CSVDQETQYF
TGCAGCGTTGATCAGGAGACCCAGTACTTC
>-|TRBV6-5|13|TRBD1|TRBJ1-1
CASNTGGRTEAFF
TGTGCCAGTAATACAGGGGGCAGGACTGAAGCTTTCTTT
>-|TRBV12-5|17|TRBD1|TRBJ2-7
CASATQTPNRGFYEQYF
TGTGCTAGTGCCACCCAAACCCCCAACAGGGGCTTCTACGAGCAGTACTTC
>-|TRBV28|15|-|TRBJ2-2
CASSSGKRESGELFF
TGTGCCAGCAGTTCAGGGAAACGAGAATCCGGGGAGCTGTTTTTT
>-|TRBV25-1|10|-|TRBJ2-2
CASSEGELFF
TGTGCCAGCAGTGAAGGGGAGCTGTTTTTT
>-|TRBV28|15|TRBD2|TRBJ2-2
CASTESGSNTGELFF
TGTGCCAGCACCGAAAGCGGGAGCAACACCGGGGAGCTGTTTTTT
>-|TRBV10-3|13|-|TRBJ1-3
CAIRDSADDTIYF
TGTGCCATCAGAGACAGCGCCGATGACACCATATATTTT
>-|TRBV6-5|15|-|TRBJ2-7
CASSYGGQGPYEQYF
TGTGCCAGCAGTTACGGGGGGCAGGGGCCCTACGAGCAGTACTTC
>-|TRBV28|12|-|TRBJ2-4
CASSIEFGQRYF
TGTGCCAGCAGTATTGAATTCGGACAGAGGTACTTC
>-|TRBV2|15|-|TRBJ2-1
CASSDGSWSYNEQFF
TGTGCCAGCAGCGACGGGAGTTGGTCCTACAATGAGCAGTTCTTC
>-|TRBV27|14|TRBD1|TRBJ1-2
CASSFARGLRGYTF
TGTGCCAGCAGTTTTGCCAGGGGGCTTCGTGGCTACACCTTC
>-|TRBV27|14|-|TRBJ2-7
CASSLKGSSYEQYF
TGTGCCAGCAGTTTAAAGGGGAGCTCCTACGAGCAGTACTTC
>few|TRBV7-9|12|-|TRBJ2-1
CASISEETGQFF
TGTGCCAGCATTTCTGAGGAAACAGGGCAGTTCTTC
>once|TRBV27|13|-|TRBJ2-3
CASSLAGWDTQYF
TGTGCCAGCAGTTTGGCGGGGTGGGATACGCAGTATTTT
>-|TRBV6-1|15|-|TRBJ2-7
CASSGGDSLTYEQYF
TGTGCCAGCAGTGGAGGCGACAGCTTAACCTACGAGCAGTACTTC
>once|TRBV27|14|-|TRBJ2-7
CASSLLPEGYEQYF
TGTGCCAGCAGTTTGCTACCGGAGGGCTACGAGCAGTACTTC
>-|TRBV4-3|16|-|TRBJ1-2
CASSQEPLQGIYGYTF
TGCGCCAGCAGCCAGGAGCCGCTACAGGGTATCTATGGCTACACCTTC
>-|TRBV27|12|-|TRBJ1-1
CASTLGNTEAFF
TGTGCCAGCACCCTGGGGAACACTGAAGCTTTCTTT
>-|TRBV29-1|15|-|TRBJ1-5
CSVKGDTNSNQPQHF
TGCAGCGTTAAGGGGGACACAAATAGCAATCAGCCCCAGCATTTT
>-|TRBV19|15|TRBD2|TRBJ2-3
CASSIDGTSLDTQYF
TGTGCCAGTAGTATAGATGGGACTAGCCTAGATACGCAGTATTTT
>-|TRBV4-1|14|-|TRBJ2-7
CASSQGPGAHEQYF
TGCGCCAGCAGCCAAGGTCCGGGGGCCCACGAGCAGTACTTC
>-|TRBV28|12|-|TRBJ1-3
CASTGSGNTIYF
TGTGCCAGCACTGGTTCTGGAAACACCATATATTTT
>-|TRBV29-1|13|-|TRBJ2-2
CSVAYRNTGELFF
TGCAGCGTTGCTTATAGGAACACCGGGGAGCTGTTTTTT
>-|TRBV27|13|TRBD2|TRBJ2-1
CASGLAAYNEQFF
TGTGCCAGCGGCCTAGCGGCATACAATGAGCAGTTCTTC
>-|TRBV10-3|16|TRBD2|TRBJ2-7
CAISVNGASGDYEQYF
TGTGCCATCAGTGTTAATGGGGCTAGCGGTGACTACGAGCAGTACTTC
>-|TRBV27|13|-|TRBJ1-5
CASSAGPPAPQHF
TGTGCCAGCAGTGCGGGACCGCCAGCGCCCCAGCATTTT
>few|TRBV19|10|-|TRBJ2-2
CATGSGELFF
TGTGCCACCGGGTCCGGGGAGCTGTTTTTT
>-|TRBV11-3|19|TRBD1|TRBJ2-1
CASSPRTPGQGSSYNEQFF
TGTGCCAGCAGCCCGCGAACCCCGGGACAGGGTAGCTCCTACAATGAGCAGTTCTTC